This T cell receptor beta chain came from a study of blood T cell repertoires in COVID-19. Original processing notes: From reference gene primer amplification, estimates of nucleated cell counts were derived. The data were produced by immunoSEQ multiplex PCR, yet TCRdb's version contains in-frame clones alone and is incomplete. Clonal size and the V and J genes are those of that table, whereas D and trimming came from the DNA. The table has about 440,000 clones, 80% to 95% seen once. V dropped 4 bases and J dropped 5 bases, with 11 bases sitting between them. CDR1 is LGHDT and CDR2 is YNNKEL in the germline V gene (reference sequence). This CDR3 contains 13 residues.

The material sequenced was PBMCs or T cells enriched from blood (not recorded which). V gene TRBV3-1 (or the pseudogene TRBV3-2) combines with J gene TRBJ1-1, with D possibly matching TRBD1 (5 bases). The TCR originated in a man younger than 35 who had recovered from COVID-19. CDR3 nucleotide sequence: TGTGCCAGCAGCCGGGCAGGGATGACTGAAGCTTTCTTT. Its translation: CASSRAGMTEAFF.